Below, 18 T cell receptor beta chains from the same sample are listed, as sequenced in a study of T cell clonality in common variable immunodeficiency. Libraries were prepared by immunoSEQ multiplex PCR; TCRdb keeps only in-frame clonotypes and omits some of them. There are 35,000 to 55,000 clones in the sample, none observed a single time. The sequencing sample was made of peripheral blood mononuclear cells. The receptors shown here come from a person aged 18 to 75 in good health.

This clone was seen a few times. The observed sequence ends 3 residues before the CDR3 terminus, with the missing tail filled in from the germline J gene. This chain uses TRBV13 with TRBJ1-6; possibly TRBD1 for D (6 bases). Germline CDR1 and CDR2: PRHDT and FYEKMQ (reference sequence). Trimming left V 4 bases short and J 3 bases short, with 10 bases between. There are 15 residues in the CDR3. The sequenced part of the CDR3 DNA is TGTGCCAGCAGCTATGGACAGAGCTATAATTCACCC. Translating it yields CASSYGQSYNSP. The full CDR3 sequence reads CASSYGQSYNSPLHF.

There are many counts of this clone. The read finishes 3 residues shy of the CDR3 end, and the germline J gene is used to complete it. The chain combines TRBV19 with TRBJ1-2; 11 positions match TRBD1. The trim removed 4 bases at V and 4 bases at J, leaving 8 bases unmatched. CDR1 LNHDA and CDR2 SQIVND come from the germline V gene (reference sequence). The length of the CDR3 is 16 residues. Incomplete CDR3 DNA: TGTGCCAGTAGTACCCCCCGGACAGGGGGCGCCTATGGC. Translated: CASSTPRTGGAYG. The whole CDR3 sequence reads CASSTPRTGGAYGYTF.

This clone has a count of ten or more. Coverage ceases 3 residues before the CDR3 finishes, and the germline J gene fills in the end. This sequence joins TRBV9 and TRBJ2-3; perhaps TRBD2 as D (6 bases). V was pared by 4 bases and J by 3 bases, with 15 bases between. The CDR3 is made up of 15 amino acids. Germline lookup yields CDR1 SGDLS and CDR2 YYNGEE. CDR3 DNA (partial): TGTGCCAGCAGCCCTGGGCCTGGGGGGACAGATACG. Its protein product is CASSPGPGGTDT. The complete CDR3 protein is CASSPGPGGTDTQYF.

About this clone: The missing CDR3 end, 3 residues past where the read stops, is filled in from the germline J gene. This chain uses TRBV7-6 with TRBJ2-3; possible D gene TRBD1, 6 bases. V lost 2 bases, J lost 6 bases, and 15 bases lay in between. CDR3 length: 15 amino acids. Germline V CDR1 and CDR2: SGHVS, FNYEAQ. The CDR3 is CASSLSINQGDTQYF. The sequenced part of the CDR3 DNA is TGTGCCAGCAGCTTATCAATCAATCAGGGGGATACG.

This clone has a count of ten or more. The sequenced fragment ends 3 residues before the CDR3 boundary, so the rest is inferred from the germline J gene. This sequence joins TRBV2 and TRBJ1-1, with D unclear. The CDR3 contains 12 residues. Germline V CDR1 and CDR2: SNHLY, FYNNEI. Trimming cost V 3 bases and J 1 base, with 3 bases left between them. CDR3 bases read: TGTGCCAGCAGTGAGCGGAACACTGAA. This codes for CASSERNTE. The full CDR3 protein is CASSERNTEAFF.

This clone occurred many times. The read gets to within 3 residues of the CDR3 end, and the germline J gene fills in the rest. The chain links TRBV18 to TRBJ2-7; TRBD1 matches at 8 bases. The CDR3 covers 16 residues. The germline gives CDR1 KGHSH, CDR2 LQKENI. Trimming at V came to 3 bases and at J to 3 bases, leaving 10 bases not matched to a gene. The chain's CDR3 is CASSPASGTGYYEQYF. CDR3 bases read: TGTGCCAGCTCACCCGCATCCGGGACAGGATACTACGAG.

Comments on this clone: The missing CDR3 end, 3 residues past where the read stops, is filled in from the germline J gene. The rearrangement joins TRBV4-2 to TRBJ2-7; 11 nucleotides line up with TRBD2. Germline V gene sequence: CDR1 LGHNA, CDR2 YNFKEQ. The length of the CDR3 is 17 residues. V was pared by 1 base and J by 4 bases, with 9 bases of the junction left unmatched. The CDR3 here is CASSQALSGGARYEQYF. The covered CDR3 bases are TGTGCCAGCAGCCAAGCTCTTAGCGGGGGGGCTCGGTACGAG.

Details on this clone: Being one base from a much bigger clone, this may be a read error. The CDR3 goes on 3 residues after the read ends, and that part is filled in from the germline J gene. The gene calls are TRBV7-9 and TRBJ2-5, with 8 bases fitting TRBD1. The ends lost 10 bases at V and 3 bases at J; junction bases unmatched: 10. The CDR3 sequence is 14 residues long. Per the germline V gene, CDR1 is SEHNR and CDR2 is FQNEAQ (reference sequence). CDR3 amino acids: CANRFGQGEETQYF. CDR3 bases read: TGTGCCAACAGATTCGGACAGGGAGAAGAGACC.

This clone showed up many times. Here the CDR3 reads CSARDRLGGEKLFF. Partial CDR3 DNA: TGCAGTGCTAGAGACCGCCTCGGCGGGGAAAAG. V and J are TRBV20-1 and TRBJ2-2, with D possibly TRBD2 on 6 matching bases. The CDR3 goes on 3 residues after the read ends, and that part is filled in from the germline J gene. The germline V gene has CDR1 DFQATT and CDR2 SNEGSKA (reference sequence). This CDR3 has 14 amino acids.

In this sample, this clone turned up many times. Coverage ceases 3 residues before the CDR3 finishes, and the germline J gene fills in the end. This chain links TRBV2 with TRBJ1-2, with D uncertain. The CDR3 length is 13 residues. V shed 3 bases and J shed 7 bases, with 12 bases lying between them. In germline, CDR1 is SNHLY, CDR2 FYNNEI. This CDR3 reads CASSDLSEGGYTF. The CDR3 DNA, read in part, is TGTGCCAGCAGTGATTTGTCAGAGGGTGGC.

There are many counts of this clone. The junction does not match germline at one end; this may be a read error. The read gets to within 3 residues of the CDR3 end, and the germline J gene fills in the rest. The V gene is TRBV2, the J gene TRBJ2-1; possible D gene TRBD2, 6 bases. The CDR3 has 11 residues. Per germline, CDR1 SNHLY and CDR2 FYNNEI. CDR3 loop: CAGRLVDEQFF. The CDR3 DNA, read in part, is TGTGCCGGCAGACTAGTCGATGAG.

This clone has at least ten counts. Coverage ceases 3 residues before the CDR3 finishes, and the germline J gene fills in the end. The V and J genes are TRBV18 and TRBJ1-4; tentatively, D is TRBD1 (6 bases). The ends were cut back, 5 bases at V and 4 bases at J, with 14 bases in the middle. Germline lookup yields CDR1 KGHSH and CDR2 LQKENI. This CDR3 has 15 residues. The CDR3 sequence: CASSLQGRSNEKLFF. The sequenced part of the CDR3 DNA is TGTGCCAGCTCATTACAGGGAAGGAGTAATGAAAAA. Full variable domain (missing parts from reference TRBV18 and TRBJ1-4): NAGVMQNPRHLVRRRGQEARLRCSPMKGHSHVYWYRQLPEEGLKFMVYLQKENIIDESGMPKERFSAEFPKEGPSILRIQQVVRGDSAAYFCASSLQGRSNEKLFFGSGTQLSVL.

This clone was seen at least ten times. With the read ending 3 residues before the CDR3 end, the germline J gene is used to fill in that end. The chain is built from TRBV30 and TRBJ2-3, with TRBD2 matching 8 bases. The CDR3 has 17 amino acids. With 1 base clipped from V and 4 bases from J, the junction kept 13 bases outside the gene matches. Germline CDR1 is GTSNPN and CDR2 is SVGIG (reference sequence). The CDR3: CAWSGVVIAGKPDTQYF. The sequenced part of the CDR3 DNA is TGTGCCTGGAGTGGTGTAGTGATAGCGGGGAAACCAGATACG.

This clone occurred many times. The missing CDR3 end, 3 residues past where the read stops, is filled in from the germline J gene. This rearrangement joins TRBV5-1 to TRBJ1-3, with TRBD1 identical over 7 bases. Germline V gives CDR1 SGHRS, CDR2 YFSETQ. The V and J ends lost 4 bases and 0 bases, in that order; junction bases with no gene match: 7. The CDR3 runs to 16 residues. The DNA read from the CDR3 is TGCGCCAGCAGCCTCCCGGGGACAGACTCTGGAAACACC. As protein: CASSLPGTDSGNT. The whole CDR3 region reads CASSLPGTDSGNTIYF.

This clone was detected ten times or more. The sequence runs out 3 residues before the end of the CDR3; the remainder is reconstructed from the germline J gene. This chain links TRBV6-4 with TRBJ2-7; 10 positions match TRBD2. Trimming cost V 5 bases and J 1 base; bases outside gene matches: 5. The CDR3 contains 15 residues. CDR1 MRHNA and CDR2 SNTAGT come from the germline V gene. The covered CDR3 bases are TGTGCCAGCAGTCTCCTAGCGGGAGATTCCTACGAG. Protein product: CASSLLAGDSYE. The whole CDR3 reads CASSLLAGDSYEQYF.

This clone was observed at least ten times. Read sequence stops 3 residues before the CDR3 end, and the germline J gene provides the missing end. J is TRBJ1-1 and V is TRBV29-1, with D uncertain. Germline values: CDR1 SQVTM, CDR2 ANQGSEA. CDR3 length equals 11 residues. V dropped 4 bases and J dropped 0 bases, with 3 bases sitting between them. CDR3 residues: CSVVLNTEAFF. The CDR3 DNA, read in part, is TGCAGCGTTGTATTGAACACTGAA.

This clone was counted ten times or more. The read stops 3 residues short of the end of the CDR3; the missing end is completed from the germline J gene. V gene TRBV20-1 combines with J gene TRBJ2-1; the match to TRBD2 covers 13 bases. This CDR3 contains 14 residues. Losses at the gene ends were 6 bases for V and 4 bases for J; bases not matched to a gene: 3. Germline assignment: CDR1 DFQATT and CDR2 SNEGSKA (reference sequence). This chain's CDR3 is CSATSGRVYNEQFF. The sequenced CDR3 bases are TGCAGTGCCACTAGCGGGAGGGTTTACAATGAG.

This clone was counted at least ten times. From the germline J gene comes the end of the CDR3, since the read stops 3 residues before it. The gene calls are TRBV12-3 or TRBV12-4 and TRBJ1-5, with a weak D call TRBD1 (5 bases). Trimming removed 5 bases from V and 7 bases from J, with 21 bases in between. The CDR3 has 16 amino acids. The part of the CDR3 DNA that was read is TGTGCCAGCAGTCGTAGGACATACGAAGTGGGCCAGCCC. This gives the protein CASSRRTYEVGQP. The CDR3 as a whole reads CASSRRTYEVGQPQHF.